These T cell receptor beta chains were read from a single sample in a study of cytomegalovirus exposure and HLA in healthy donors. The assay was immunoSEQ multiplex PCR, and TCRdb's table has in-frame clones only and misses some. The sample has some 130,000 clones, around three quarters seen once; the top ten hold roughly 2%. Sequencing was carried out using PBMCs. Receptor source: a woman aged 55-69 years in good health and CMV-seropositive. Each CDR3 is given with its conserved first and last residue. The order of the fields is CDR3 DNA, CDR3 protein, V gene, J gene, D gene, clone size. A D gene is named only where the DNA matches it firmly. Size tells how often a clone was seen (once, few, many) or the class of an expanded clone, and some rows leave it out.

cdr3_nt: TGTGCCTGGAGTGAGGGGATCTCTGGGGCCAACGTCCTGACTTTC
cdr3_aa: CAWSEGISGANVLTF
v_call: TRBV30
j_call: TRBJ2-6
d_call: NA
clone_size: NA

cdr3_nt: TGTGCCAGCAGCTTAGGCGCGATGAATGAGCAGTTCTTC
cdr3_aa: CASSLGAMNEQFF
v_call: TRBV11-2
j_call: TRBJ2-1
d_call: NA
clone_size: few

cdr3_nt: TGTGCCACCAGGACGGGGAGCTCCTACGAGCAGTACTTC
cdr3_aa: CATRTGSSYEQYF
v_call: TRBV6-5
j_call: TRBJ2-7
d_call: NA
clone_size: NA

cdr3_nt: TGTGCCAGCAGCGTAGGCGGGGGAGCAAATTCACCCCTCCACTTT
cdr3_aa: CASSVGGGANSPLHF
v_call: TRBV9
j_call: TRBJ1-6
d_call: NA
clone_size: NA

cdr3_nt: TGTGCCAGCAAGTGGCAGGGAAATCAGCCCCAGCATTTT
cdr3_aa: CASKWQGNQPQHF
v_call: TRBV2
j_call: TRBJ1-5
d_call: NA
clone_size: NA

cdr3_nt: TGTGCCAGCAGTTACGATCGGGGCTCCTACGAGCAGTACTTC
cdr3_aa: CASSYDRGSYEQYF
v_call: TRBV6-5
j_call: TRBJ2-7
d_call: NA
clone_size: NA

cdr3_nt: TGTGCCAGCAGCTTGTTATCTAGCGGGAGTCAAGAGACCCAGTACTTC
cdr3_aa: CASSLLSSGSQETQYF
v_call: TRBV5-4
j_call: TRBJ2-5
d_call: TRBD2
clone_size: NA

cdr3_nt: TGTGCCAGCAGTTACAACAGGGGTGGGAATCAGCCCCAGCATTTT
cdr3_aa: CASSYNRGGNQPQHF
v_call: TRBV6-5
j_call: TRBJ1-5
d_call: TRBD1
clone_size: NA

cdr3_nt: TGTGCCAGCAGTTCGGACAGGGGGGATCAGCCCCAGCATTTT
cdr3_aa: CASSSDRGDQPQHF
v_call: TRBV2
j_call: TRBJ1-5
d_call: TRBD1
clone_size: NA

cdr3_nt: TGTGCCAGCAGTGCCTCCGGGGGGCCCAACTATGGCTACACCTTC
cdr3_aa: CASSASGGPNYGYTF
v_call: TRBV28
j_call: TRBJ1-2
d_call: NA
clone_size: few

cdr3_nt: TGTGCCAGCAGCCAAGGGGACAATGAGCAGTTCTTC
cdr3_aa: CASSQGDNEQFF
v_call: TRBV7-3
j_call: TRBJ2-1
d_call: NA
clone_size: NA

cdr3_nt: TGTGCCAGCAGCCAAGGGAGAGGGAGTGTTGGAAACACCATATATTTT
cdr3_aa: CASSQGRGSVGNTIYF
v_call: TRBV4-2
j_call: TRBJ1-3
d_call: NA
clone_size: NA

cdr3_nt: TGTGCCAGCTCACCGATGGCCAACACTGAAGCTTTCTTT
cdr3_aa: CASSPMANTEAFF
v_call: TRBV18
j_call: TRBJ1-1
d_call: NA
clone_size: once

cdr3_nt: TGTGCCAGCAGCTTTCGACAGGGCACAGATACGCAGTATTTT
cdr3_aa: CASSFRQGTDTQYF
v_call: TRBV7-9
j_call: TRBJ2-3
d_call: NA
clone_size: NA

cdr3_nt: TGTGCCAGCATCCTTAATGAAAAACTGTTTTTT
cdr3_aa: CASILNEKLFF
v_call: TRBV2
j_call: TRBJ1-4
d_call: NA
clone_size: NA

cdr3_nt: TGTGCCAGCTCACCCATTAAACTACAGGGGGCAAATGGCTACACCTTC
cdr3_aa: CASSPIKLQGANGYTF
v_call: TRBV18
j_call: TRBJ1-2
d_call: TRBD1
clone_size: NA

cdr3_nt: TGTGCCAGCAGTTTTATCAGTCAGCCCCAGCATTTT
cdr3_aa: CASSFISQPQHF
v_call: TRBV27
j_call: TRBJ1-5
d_call: NA
clone_size: NA

cdr3_nt: TGTGCCAGCAGCCGCATGGGGGGGACAGGAAACACCATATATTTT
cdr3_aa: CASSRMGGTGNTIYF
v_call: TRBV2
j_call: TRBJ1-3
d_call: NA
clone_size: NA

cdr3_nt: TGTGCCAGCAGTTTATCATCAACTAGCGGGCAAGAGACCCAGTACTTC
cdr3_aa: CASSLSSTSGQETQYF
v_call: TRBV28
j_call: TRBJ2-5
d_call: TRBD2
clone_size: NA

cdr3_nt: TGCGCCAGCAGCCCCGGGACAGGGGGCAATCAGCCCCAGCATTTT
cdr3_aa: CASSPGTGGNQPQHF
v_call: TRBV4-1
j_call: TRBJ1-5
d_call: TRBD1
clone_size: NA

cdr3_nt: TGCGCCAGCAGCTTGGGGCGGGGTAAGGCTGAAGCTTTCTTT
cdr3_aa: CASSLGRGKAEAFF
v_call: TRBV5-1
j_call: TRBJ1-1
d_call: NA
clone_size: NA

cdr3_nt: TGCGCCAGCAGTGTTACCCAGTACACTGAAGCTTTCTTT
cdr3_aa: CASSVTQYTEAFF
v_call: TRBV10-1
j_call: TRBJ1-1
d_call: NA
clone_size: NA

cdr3_nt: TGTGCCAGCAGCTCGACAGGGTTTGAAGCTTTCTTT
cdr3_aa: CASSSTGFEAFF
v_call: TRBV7-2
j_call: TRBJ1-1
d_call: TRBD1
clone_size: few

cdr3_nt: TGTGCCAGCAGCCAAAGGACTGGCGACAATGAGCAGTTCTTC
cdr3_aa: CASSQRTGDNEQFF
v_call: TRBV5-4
j_call: TRBJ2-1
d_call: NA
clone_size: NA

cdr3_nt: TGTGCCAGCAGCAAACAGGGGAATCAGCCCCAGCATTTT
cdr3_aa: CASSKQGNQPQHF
v_call: TRBV6-5
j_call: TRBJ1-5
d_call: TRBD1
clone_size: few

cdr3_nt: TGCGCCAGCAGGGGGGGGCAAGAGACCCAGTACTTC
cdr3_aa: CASRGGQETQYF
v_call: TRBV5-1
j_call: TRBJ2-5
d_call: TRBD2
clone_size: NA

cdr3_nt: TGTGCCAGCAGGGTAGCTGGGGCCAACGTCCTGACTTTC
cdr3_aa: CASRVAGANVLTF
v_call: TRBV7-6
j_call: TRBJ2-6
d_call: NA
clone_size: NA

cdr3_nt: TGTGCCAGCAGTGAAGCTGGGAGGTCCTATGGCTACACCTTC
cdr3_aa: CASSEAGRSYGYTF
v_call: TRBV6-1
j_call: TRBJ1-2
d_call: NA
clone_size: few

cdr3_nt: TGTGCCAGCACGCCGGGGGACACCATATATTTT
cdr3_aa: CASTPGDTIYF
v_call: TRBV28
j_call: TRBJ1-3
d_call: NA
clone_size: NA

cdr3_nt: TGTGCCAGCAGTTTGAGGTGGACTGAAGCTTTCTTT
cdr3_aa: CASSLRWTEAFF
v_call: TRBV28
j_call: TRBJ1-1
d_call: NA
clone_size: NA

cdr3_nt: TGTGCCAGCAGAGGGGACAAACCGGGTGGCTACACCTTC
cdr3_aa: CASRGDKPGGYTF
v_call: TRBV6-1
j_call: TRBJ1-2
d_call: NA
clone_size: NA

cdr3_nt: TGTGCTAGTTTTCCTCTCCCGGGACAGCCCATGAACACTGAAGCTTTCTTT
cdr3_aa: CASFPLPGQPMNTEAFF
v_call: TRBV12-5
j_call: TRBJ1-1
d_call: TRBD1
clone_size: NA

cdr3_nt: TGTGCCAGCAGTCCCTCGGGGGGAGCTAATGAAAAACTGTTTTTT
cdr3_aa: CASSPSGGANEKLFF
v_call: TRBV2
j_call: TRBJ1-4
d_call: NA
clone_size: NA

cdr3_nt: TGTGCCAGCAGTGAAGGACTAGTGGGAGATACGCAGTATTTT
cdr3_aa: CASSEGLVGDTQYF
v_call: TRBV6-1
j_call: TRBJ2-3
d_call: NA
clone_size: NA

cdr3_nt: TGTGCCAGCAGCCGACAGGATGGAAACACCATATATTTT
cdr3_aa: CASSRQDGNTIYF
v_call: TRBV7-8
j_call: TRBJ1-3
d_call: NA
clone_size: few

cdr3_nt: TGTGCCAGCAGTGGGCGGCTCAGCTCTGGGGCCAACGTCCTGACTTTC
cdr3_aa: CASSGRLSSGANVLTF
v_call: TRBV6-1
j_call: TRBJ2-6
d_call: NA
clone_size: few

cdr3_nt: TGTGCCAGCAGAAGCGCGAGGCGGGACAATGAGCAGTTCTTC
cdr3_aa: CASRSARRDNEQFF
v_call: TRBV2
j_call: TRBJ2-1
d_call: NA
clone_size: few

cdr3_nt: TGTGCCAGTAGTACCGGACTAGCGGGAGGCACCTACGAGCAGTACTTC
cdr3_aa: CASSTGLAGGTYEQYF
v_call: TRBV19
j_call: TRBJ2-7
d_call: TRBD2
clone_size: NA

cdr3_nt: TGTGCCACCAGCCTAGTCCTTGTGACCACGTCCAATGAGCAGTTCTTC
cdr3_aa: CATSLVLVTTSNEQFF
v_call: TRBV15
j_call: TRBJ2-1
d_call: NA
clone_size: NA

cdr3_nt: TGCAGCGTTAGGGGGACAGCAATCAATCAGCCCCAGCATTTT
cdr3_aa: CSVRGTAINQPQHF
v_call: TRBV29-1
j_call: TRBJ1-5
d_call: TRBD1
clone_size: NA

cdr3_nt: TGTGCCAGCAGCCCCCAGACAGGGACCACAGATACGCAGTATTTT
cdr3_aa: CASSPQTGTTDTQYF
v_call: TRBV9
j_call: TRBJ2-3
d_call: TRBD1
clone_size: NA